The source of this TCR beta chain is a study of breast tumors, draining lymph nodes, adjacent tissues. MiXCR, run by TCRdb on the multiplex PCR reads, gives a single entry per CDR3 protein. The table lists about 66,000 distinct CDR3 sequences, over 40% of them singletons. J was trimmed by 5 bases and V by 6 bases; bases with no gene match: 9. The CDR3 has 15 residues. The V gene's germline CDR1 is LGHNA and CDR2 YSLEER. This TCR was sampled from a female donor with breast cancer. Some clones in this sample may be carry-over from other donors' samples. Sequencing was done on a sample of breast tumor tissue. V and J are TRBV4-3 and TRBJ1-2; 10 bases are a match to TRBD1. The CDR3 DNA sequence: TGCGCCAGCAGTGAACGACCGGGACAGGGGTATGGCTACACCTTC. Its protein product is CASSERPGQGYGYTF.